This TCR beta chain came from a study of early T cells in non-severe SARS-CoV-2 infection. Researchers tagged individual cDNA molecules with unique molecular identifiers. TCRdb ran MiXCR on the 5' RACE reads and lists one entry per CDR3 protein. The sample lists about 80,000 distinct CDR3 sequences, more than 9% occurring once. This CDR3 is 15 amino acids long. After removal of 1 base from V and 5 bases from J, the junction contained 5 bases not matched to a gene. The germline V gene encodes CDR1 SGHNT and CDR2 YENEEA. The sample holds many counts of this clonotype. Sequencing was carried out using whole blood. This receptor was obtained from an adult who was a healthcare worker with PCR-confirmed SARS-CoV-2 infection or an uninfected control (not recorded which). This chain uses TRBV11-3 with TRBJ2-1; 7 nucleotides align to TRBD2. The CDR3 nucleotides are TGTGCCAGCAGCTTAGGATCGGGAGGCGACAATGAGCAGTTCTTC. Its translation: CASSLGSGGDNEQFF.